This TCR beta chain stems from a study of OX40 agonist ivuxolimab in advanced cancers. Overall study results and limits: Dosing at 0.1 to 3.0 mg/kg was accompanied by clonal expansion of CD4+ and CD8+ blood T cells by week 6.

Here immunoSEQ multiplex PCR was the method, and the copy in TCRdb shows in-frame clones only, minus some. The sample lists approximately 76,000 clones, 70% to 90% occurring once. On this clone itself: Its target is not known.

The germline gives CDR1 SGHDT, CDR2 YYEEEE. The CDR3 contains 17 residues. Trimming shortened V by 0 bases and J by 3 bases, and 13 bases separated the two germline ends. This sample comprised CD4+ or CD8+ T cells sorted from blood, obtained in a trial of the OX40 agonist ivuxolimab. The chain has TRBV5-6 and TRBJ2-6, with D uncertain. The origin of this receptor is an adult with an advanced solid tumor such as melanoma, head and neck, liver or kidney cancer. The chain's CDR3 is CASSLAWAERGANVLTF. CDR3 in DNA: TGTGCCAGCAGCTTGGCTTGGGCGGAACGTGGGGCCAACGTCCTGACTTTC.